This T cell receptor (beta chain) stems from a study of T cell responses to AZD1222 COVID-19 vaccine. The study's findings and limits: Donor demographics were predominantly white British with a female majority; clonal diversity may be underestimated.

With regard to this clone: Its antigen is undetermined.

The data were produced by immunoSEQ multiplex PCR, yet TCRdb's version contains in-frame clones alone and is incomplete. The table has under 200,000 clones, about 90% seen once; the top ten hold more than 5.5%. This TCR was sampled from an adult in good health. The material sequenced was peripheral blood, taken on day 0 of AZD1222 vaccination.

The CDR3, as DNA: TGTGCCAGCAGCCAAGATGGGACTAGCGGGGGGCCATGGACCGGGGAGCTGTTTTTT. It specifies CASSQDGTSGGPWTGELFF. The chain links TRBV3-1 (or the pseudogene TRBV3-2) to TRBJ2-2; 15 bases line up with TRBD2. V dropped 0 bases and J dropped 5; count of bases not matched to a gene: 7. Per the germline V gene, CDR1 is LGHDT and CDR2 is YNNKEL (reference sequence). This CDR3 has 19 amino acids.